This T cell receptor (beta chain) stems from a study of shared clonotypes between healthy human individuals. Study-level points and caveats: Naive CD4 clonotypes overlapped across a few donors at roughly 4.5%. Clonotype sharing among donors was thought likely to change with sequencing depth.

The CDR3 length is 18 residues. The germline V gene has CDR1 MDHEN and CDR2 SYDVKM. J lost 0 bases, V lost 3 bases, and 7 bases had no gene match. There were only Caucasian adults among the donors, and all lived in Nashville, Tennessee. Original processing methods: With immunoSEQ giving junction-only sequences and no quality scores, filtering differed. Profiled with immunoSEQ multiplex PCR; TCRdb holds only in-frame clones, not every one. V, J and clone size were drawn from that table, and D and trimming were deduced from the DNA. The table lists some 2,100,000 clones, around 95% of them singletons, with 0.1% to 0.15% in the top ten. As to this clone: The antigen is not known.

Sequencing was performed on naive CD4+ T cells sorted from blood. Subset defined: CD45RA+ positively selected. This chain uses TRBV28 with TRBJ2-1, with TRBD2 identical over 11 bases. The clonotype originates from a man aged 18 to 35 in good health. The CDR3 sequence: CASSFGYTSGGSYNEQFF. As DNA, the CDR3 is TGTGCCAGCAGTTTTGGCTATACTAGCGGGGGCTCCTACAATGAGCAGTTCTTC.